Listed below are T cell receptor beta chains from one sample, sequenced in a study of T cell clones after liver transplantation. Method: immunoSEQ multiplex PCR; TCRdb's copy keeps in-frame clones and lacks some. The sample yields about 76,000 clones, less than 90% seen once. The sample here was CD4+ T cells from blood, taken at the 22-month timepoint. Receptor source: a human patient who received a liver transplant. Some T cells here may be from the graft donor. Each CDR3 is given with its conserved first and last residue. The order of the fields is clone size, V gene, D gene, J gene, CDR3 DNA, CDR3 protein. The D gene is left open where the match is weak. Part of the rows lack a size; the others show once, few, many or a class for expanded clones.

once	TRBV4-2	.	TRBJ1-4	TGTGCCAGCAGCCAAGACCTCGAAGGGGTAGGAGGTGAAAAACTGTTTTTT	CASSQDLEGVGGEKLFF
few	TRBV15	TRBD1	TRBJ2-7	TGTGCCACCAGCGGCCAACCCGGGACAGGGAGCGAGCAGTACTTC	CATSGQPGTGSEQYF
.	TRBV4-2	.	TRBJ1-6	TGTGCCAGCAGCCAACCGGGACCAGGTTCACCCCTCCACTTT	CASSQPGPGSPLHF
.	TRBV4-1	.	TRBJ1-6	TGCGCCAGCAGCCAAGAGGGGGTGGTGGATTATAATTCACCCCTCCACTTT	CASSQEGVVDYNSPLHF
.	TRBV9	.	TRBJ1-5	TGTGCCAGCAGCGTAGGCCCGTCCCCCAGCAATCAGCCCCAGCATTTT	CASSVGPSPSNQPQHF
.	TRBV11-2	.	TRBJ2-5	TGTGCCAGCAGCTTAGGTACAGGGTCCCTAGAGACCCAGTACTTC	CASSLGTGSLETQYF
.	TRBV7-2	.	TRBJ2-3	TGTGCCAGCAGCTTAGCGGGGGACCCTGATACGCAGTATTTT	CASSLAGDPDTQYF
.	TRBV5-1	TRBD1	TRBJ2-1	TGCGCCAGCAGCTGGGGGACAGTCTACTCCTACAATGAGCAGTTCTTC	CASSWGTVYSYNEQFF
.	TRBV4-1	.	TRBJ1-4	TGCGCCAGCAGCCAAGAAGTGGGTCCAGGAGGGTGGACTAATGAAAAACTGTTTTTT	CASSQEVGPGGWTNEKLFF
.	TRBV28	.	TRBJ1-5	TGTGCCAGCAGTGATACAGGAGGCAATCAGCCCCAGCATTTT	CASSDTGGNQPQHF
.	TRBV7-2	TRBD1	TRBJ1-2	TGTGCCAGCAGCTTCAAGGGGGCAAGAGGCTACACCTTC	CASSFKGARGYTF
once	TRBV15	.	TRBJ1-2	TGTGCCACCAGCAGTAAAAGGGCCCAGGGCTACACCTTC	CATSSKRAQGYTF
.	TRBV19	TRBD2	TRBJ2-7	TGTGCCAGTAGCGTGACTAGCGGGACCTACGAGCAGTACTTC	CASSVTSGTYEQYF
.	TRBV6-5	TRBD1	TRBJ2-7	TGTGCCAGCGGGACAGGGTTCTACGAGCAGTACTTC	CASGTGFYEQYF
.	TRBV7-2	.	TRBJ1-6	TGTGCCAGCAGCTGGGGTTCATTTGCCCCGGAGGGTTCACCCCTCCACTTT	CASSWGSFAPEGSPLHF
.	TRBV4-3	.	TRBJ1-3	TGCGCCAGCAGCCACGAACTTGTTTTAAACACCATATATTTT	CASSHELVLNTIYF
.	TRBV30	TRBD1	TRBJ2-1	TGTGCCTGGAGTGCGTCCGGGACAGTCAATGAGCAGTTCTTC	CAWSASGTVNEQFF
.	TRBV4-3	.	TRBJ1-2	TGCGCCAGCAGCCAAGGGGGGACGCTTTCATATGGCTACACCTTC	CASSQGGTLSYGYTF
.	TRBV13	.	TRBJ1-1	TGTGCCAGCAGCTACTCCTCCAGGGCACGTATGAACACTGAAGCTTTCTTT	CASSYSSRARMNTEAFF
.	TRBV7-2	.	TRBJ2-7	TGTGCCAGCAGCTTAATGCGGGGGCGGGGCTCCTACGAGCAGTACTTC	CASSLMRGRGSYEQYF
.	TRBV13	.	TRBJ2-3	TGTGCCAGCAGCTTAGACGGGTCCACAGATACGCAGTATTTT	CASSLDGSTDTQYF
once	TRBV6-4	TRBD2	TRBJ2-5	TGTGCCAGCAGTATCGGGACTAGCGGGAGCGGAAAAGAGACCCAGTACTTC	CASSIGTSGSGKETQYF
.	TRBV5-6	TRBD2	TRBJ2-5	TGTGCCAGCAGCTTGCTAGCGGCCCAAGAGACCCAGTACTTC	CASSLLAAQETQYF
.	TRBV18	.	TRBJ2-5	TGTGCCAGCTCACCCTTGACAGGACAAGAGACCCAGTACTTC	CASSPLTGQETQYF
few	TRBV4-2	TRBD1	TRBJ2-5	TGTGCCAGCAGCCAAGAACACAGGGGGACGGAGACCCAGTACTTC	CASSQEHRGTETQYF
.	TRBV6-6	TRBD2	TRBJ2-3	TGTGCCAGCAGAAACGAGGGCGGGGGGGCCGATACGCAGTATTTT	CASRNEGGGADTQYF
.	TRBV7-8	.	TRBJ1-5	TGTGCCAGCTCCATCGCGGGCGGGAATAGCAATCAGCCCCAGCATTTT	CASSIAGGNSNQPQHF
.	TRBV10-3	.	TRBJ2-1	TGTGCCATCAAGGACTACAATGAGCAGTTCTTC	CAIKDYNEQFF
.	TRBV29-1	.	TRBJ2-5	TGCAGCGTCCAAAGGGGGTCAAAGGAGACCCAGTACTTC	CSVQRGSKETQYF
.	TRBV7-2	TRBD2	TRBJ2-3	TGTGCCAGCAGCCCTAGCAGCGGGAGGTATACGCAGTATTTT	CASSPSSGRYTQYF
.	TRBV5-4	TRBD2	TRBJ2-3	TGTGCCAGCAGCTGGGGACTAGCGGGCTCCCAGGGTGGCACAGATACGCAGTATTTT	CASSWGLAGSQGGTDTQYF
few	TRBV21-1	.	TRBJ2-2	TGTGCCAGCAGCCCCCGGGACACCGACGCCGGGGAGCTGTTTTTT	CASSPRDTDAGELFF
.	TRBV29-1	.	TRBJ2-1	TGCAGCGGGACCGGGGTTATTGGCAATGAGCAGTTCTTC	CSGTGVIGNEQFF
few	TRBV27	.	TRBJ2-5	TGTGCCAGCAGTTTAAACGGCCAAGAGACCCAGTACTTC	CASSLNGQETQYF
.	TRBV19	.	TRBJ1-2	TGTGCCAGTAGTAGACGGGAACGGAACTATGGCTACACCTTC	CASSRRERNYGYTF
.	TRBV19	.	TRBJ1-5	TGTGCCAGTAGTATGGGTCGGCAGGGGAGTCAGCCCCAGCATTTT	CASSMGRQGSQPQHF
few	TRBV7-9	.	TRBJ1-5	TGTGCCAGCAGCTATAGTGGGGGCAATCAGCCCCAGCATTTT	CASSYSGGNQPQHF
.	TRBV10-3	.	TRBJ1-5	TGTGCCATCGGGTCCGAACAGGGCGGGCAGCCCCAGCATTTT	CAIGSEQGGQPQHF
.	TRBV14	.	TRBJ2-7	TGTGCCAGCAGCCAAGATGCAGGCAACTACGAGCAGTACTTC	CASSQDAGNYEQYF
.	TRBV7-9	.	TRBJ2-7	TGTGCCAGCAAGACTAGCAGGACAGGGTCGATCGAGCAGTACTTC	CASKTSRTGSIEQYF
.	TRBV5-1	.	TRBJ2-7	TGCGCCAGCAGCTTGTTTGTTGCCTCCTACGAGCAGTACTTC	CASSLFVASYEQYF
once	TRBV7-9	.	TRBJ1-2	TGTGCCAGCAGCTTAGATGGACAGAGGAGCTATGGCTACACCTTC	CASSLDGQRSYGYTF
.	TRBV28	.	TRBJ1-5	TGTGCCAGCAAAGATAGCAATCAGCCCCAGCATTTT	CASKDSNQPQHF
.	TRBV19	.	TRBJ1-2	TGTGCCAGTAGTATGTTTGAGGGTACGTCGGGCTATGGCTACACCTTC	CASSMFEGTSGYGYTF
once	TRBV4-2	TRBD1	TRBJ2-5	TGTGCCAGCAGCCAAGGACAGGGGATTCAAGAGACCCAGTACTTC	CASSQGQGIQETQYF
.	TRBV6-5	.	TRBJ1-3	TGTGCCAGCAGTGACTCAAGGGCTGGAAACACCATATATTTT	CASSDSRAGNTIYF
.	TRBV12-5	TRBD2	TRBJ2-1	TGTGCTAGTGGTCCACCGATAGCGGGGGGCCTCAATGAGCAGTTCTTC	CASGPPIAGGLNEQFF